This T cell receptor beta chain was identified during a study of blood T cell repertoires in COVID-19 (dated by TCRdb to between 2020 and 2021). Notes on the research overall: The collaborator samples originated in the United States, Italy and Spain and spanned the acute and convalescent phases of COVID-19. HLA class I and class II types, where available, came from metadata supplied by the sample provider rather than from assay-based typing. A freely available public database, intended as a resource for researchers studying the immune response to SARS-CoV-2, is where the repertoires were released. The dataset comprised deeply sampled blood TCRbeta repertoires from subjects exposed to, actively infected with, or recovered from COVID-19. The prospective study material was composed of cDNA or gDNA derived from T cells, B-cell-depleted T cells, or PBMCs. Nearly every sample came with metadata listing a de-identified subject ID, COVID-19 status, age in years and sex. The samples were drawn from two sources: the first 160 participants of the ongoing ImmuneRACE study, and 1,254 subjects contributed by 6 global collaborators. The paper as a whole reports these results and caveats: Clinical and demographic metadata were provided uncurated, with the amount varying by source and participant.

The collaborating institutions used their own protocols to collect whole blood in K2EDTA tubes. For TCRbeta analysis, collaborators shipped samples as frozen whole blood, isolated PBMCs, or DNA extracted from either of those sample types. The immunoSEQ Assay, a bias-controlled multiplex PCR, was used to amplify TCRbeta CDR3 regions from genomic DNA. The original methods were these. Nucleated cell counts per sample were estimated from amplification of reference gene primers within the assay. To quantify the absolute abundance of each unique TCRbeta CDR3 rearrangement, sequence reads were collapsed and filtered. For each sample, productive Simpson clonality was calculated by taking the square root of Simpson's diversity index across productive rearrangements. TCRdb retrieved this table from immuneACCESS and kept in-frame rearrangements only. Not all clones are present; in checked studies, unresolved V genes account for under half, and no reason is known for the remainder. The V and J calls and clone size were taken over from that table, and D and trimming were inferred from the DNA. Counted in this sample were roughly 190,000 clones; around 89% of them appeared once. Approximately 4% of the sample goes to the ten largest clones.

Here V drops 3 bases and J drops 7 bases, and the junction holds 6 bases not matched to any gene. According to the germline V gene (reference sequence), CDR1 reads SGHKS and CDR2 reads YYEKEE. CDR3 length: 14 amino acids, cysteine to phenylalanine. Kept here is only the CDR3 DNA, which spans 42 bases and is read in frame from base 1. In regard to this clone: The specificity of this receptor is unknown. No much larger clone exists at a distance of one base, and base qualities are not known.

The clonotype originates from a human donor in a cohort sampled during active COVID-19. The material sequenced was peripheral blood. The rearranged chain carries TRBV5-5 and TRBJ1-4, and 7 junction bases match TRBD1. The CDR3 in this case is CASSSTGLVEKLFF. The DNA is as follows: TGTGCCAGCAGCTCGACAGGGTTGGTTGAAAAACTGTTTTTT.